Listed below are T cell receptor beta chains from one sample, sequenced in a study of T and B cells in COVID-19 patients. A single record per CDR3 protein comes from TCRdb applying MiXCR to the multiplex PCR reads. The top ten hold nearly 7% of the sample, which has 15,000 or so distinct CDR3 sequences, 28% seen once. Sequencing was carried out using blood. The receptor set was obtained from a human donor who had recovered from COVID-19. CDR3s include the opening cysteine and the closing phenylalanine or tryptophan. D genes are given only for firm matches. Clone size appears in some rows only: once, few, many, or a class for an expanded clone.

>TRBV5-1|NA|TRBJ2-7|NA
CASSLVGPPYEQYF
TGCGCCAGCAGCCTGGTTGGGCCCCCCTACGAGCAGTACTTC
>TRBV6-6|TRBD1|TRBJ2-5|many
CASSYTGTGKGETQYF
TGTGCCAGCAGTTACACCGGGACAGGGAAAGGAGAGACCCAGTACTTC
>TRBV7-6|NA|TRBJ2-7|few
CASSQGGASSYEQYF
TGTGCCAGCAGCCAAGGGGGGGCTAGTTCCTACGAGCAGTACTTC
>TRBV5-4|TRBD1|TRBJ2-3|few
CASSDNTGGADTQYF
TGCGCCAGCAGCGACAACACAGGGGGCGCAGATACGCAGTATTTT
>TRBV30|NA|TRBJ1-5|few
CAWSDRDTYSNQPQHF
TGTGCCTGGAGTGACCGGGACACTTATAGCAATCAGCCCCAGCATTTT
>TRBV6-5|TRBD2|TRBJ2-7|NA
CASSRSREGTYEQYF
TGTGCCAGCAGCCGCTCGCGGGAGGGGACCTACGAGCAGTACTTC
>TRBV29-1|NA|TRBJ2-6|NA
CSARFAGANVLTF
TGCAGCGCCCGGTTTGCTGGGGCCAACGTCCTGACTTTC
>TRBV19|NA|TRBJ2-3|medium-sized
CASTGGFNTQYF
TGTGCCAGTACCGGGGGATTCAATACGCAGTATTTT
>TRBV6-6|NA|TRBJ1-4|few
CASSKGGVNEKLFF
TGTGCCAGCAGTAAGGGGGGGGTTAATGAAAAACTGTTTTTT
>TRBV12-3/TRBV12-4|NA|TRBJ1-3|NA
CASSTWTLSGNTIYF
TGTGCCAGCAGTACTTGGACTCTCTCTGGAAACACCATATATTTT
>TRBV30|TRBD1|TRBJ1-5|NA
CAWSLADRGSNQPQHF
TGTGCCTGGAGTTTGGCGGACAGGGGAAGCAATCAGCCCCAGCATTTT
>TRBV6-2/TRBV6-3|TRBD2|TRBJ2-1|medium-sized
CASAFGTSPYNEQFF
TGTGCCAGTGCCTTCGGGACTAGCCCCTACAATGAGCAGTTCTTC
>TRBV6-5|NA|TRBJ2-5|NA
CASSGGTVYRQETQYF
TGTGCCAGCAGTGGGGGGACAGTTTATCGCCAAGAGACCCAGTACTTC
>TRBV6-1|NA|TRBJ2-6|medium-sized
CASSEKSASGANVLTF
TGTGCCAGCAGTGAAAAGTCAGCCTCTGGGGCCAACGTCCTGACTTTC
>TRBV18|NA|TRBJ1-2|few
CASSPQEGKGYGYTF
TGTGCCAGCTCACCGCAGGAGGGAAAGGGCTATGGCTACACCTTC
>TRBV18|NA|TRBJ1-1|many
CASSLDHVNTEAFF
TGTGCCAGCTCACTTGACCATGTCAACACTGAAGCTTTCTTT
>TRBV11-2|NA|TRBJ2-3|NA
CASSRLKGGPQADTQYF
TGTGCCAGCAGCCGCCTCAAGGGGGGGCCCCAGGCAGATACGCAGTATTTT
>TRBV10-3|TRBD1|TRBJ1-4|NA
CAISDGQEDEKLFF
TGTGCCATCAGTGACGGACAGGAGGATGAAAAACTGTTTTTT
>TRBV10-3|NA|TRBJ2-1|NA
CAISPTTSSYNEQFF
TGTGCCATCAGTCCGACAACCTCTTCCTACAATGAGCAGTTCTTC
>TRBV29-1|TRBD1|TRBJ1-1|medium-sized
CSVWDSEAFF
TGCAGCGTGTGGGACAGTGAAGCTTTCTTT
>TRBV6-5|NA|TRBJ1-1|NA
CASSSGTPSTEAFF
TGTGCCAGCAGTTCCGGGACCCCGAGCACTGAAGCTTTCTTT
>TRBV18|NA|TRBJ2-3|medium-sized
CASSPPVTDTQYF
TGTGCCAGCTCACCACCGGTCACAGATACGCAGTATTTT
>TRBV7-6|NA|TRBJ2-3|few
CASSFSGDSTDTQYF
TGTGCCAGCAGCTTCTCAGGGGACAGCACAGATACGCAGTATTTT
>TRBV12-3/TRBV12-4|NA|TRBJ2-2|NA
CASSPAGTGELFF
TGTGCCAGCAGTCCGGCCGGGACCGGGGAGCTGTTTTTT
>TRBV7-9|TRBD2|TRBJ2-3|many
CASSSQLAGFTDTQYF
TGTGCCAGCAGCTCCCAACTAGCGGGATTCACAGATACGCAGTATTTT
>TRBV6-5|NA|TRBJ1-2|few
CASRISQTGYGYTF
TGTGCCAGCAGAATTTCCCAGACCGGTTATGGCTACACCTTC
>TRBV12-3/TRBV12-4|NA|TRBJ1-1|few
CASSLEGTGQNTEAFF
TGTGCCAGCAGTTTAGAGGGAACAGGGCAGAACACTGAAGCTTTCTTT
>TRBV20-1|TRBD2|TRBJ2-5|once
CSARVDWELAGGPMETQYF
TGCAGTGCTAGAGTTGATTGGGAACTAGCGGGAGGGCCTATGGAGACCCAGTACTTC
>TRBV11-1|NA|TRBJ1-6|NA
CASSFGGGGYSPLHF
TGTGCCAGCAGCTTCGGGGGCGGTGGGTATTCACCCCTCCACTTT
>TRBV7-6|TRBD2|TRBJ2-3|few
CASSKDGGFLDTQYF
TGTGCCAGCAGCAAAGACGGGGGGTTTCTAGATACGCAGTATTTT
>TRBV19|TRBD2|TRBJ2-5|NA
CASSPGTSGRETQYF
TGTGCCAGTAGTCCCGGGACTAGCGGGAGGGAGACCCAGTACTTC
>TRBV4-1|NA|TRBJ1-1|NA
CASSQKGRTEAFF
TGCGCCAGCAGCCAAAAAGGGCGAACTGAAGCTTTCTTT
>TRBV6-6|NA|TRBJ2-3|medium-sized
CASSYVVRTDTQYF
TGTGCCAGCAGTTATGTTGTTCGCACAGATACGCAGTATTTT
>TRBV10-3|TRBD2|TRBJ2-2|few
CAIRRTSGGATTGELFF
TGTGCCATCAGGAGGACTAGCGGGGGGGCAACCACCGGGGAGCTGTTTTTT
>TRBV5-4|TRBD2|TRBJ2-1|many
CASSWGGLAGESEQFF
TGTGCCAGCAGCTGGGGGGGGCTAGCGGGAGAAAGTGAGCAGTTCTTC
>TRBV7-6|NA|TRBJ2-1|NA
CASSLAGISYNEQFF
TGTGCCAGCAGCTTAGCCGGGATATCCTACAATGAGCAGTTCTTC
>TRBV6-4|TRBD1|TRBJ2-3|many
CATADRGGSTDTQYF
TGTGCCACCGCGGACAGGGGCGGAAGCACAGATACGCAGTATTTT
>TRBV19|NA|TRBJ1-5|medium-sized
CASSFEGNQPQHF
TGTGCCAGTAGTTTTGAAGGAAATCAGCCCCAGCATTTT
>TRBV6-5|TRBD1|TRBJ1-3|NA
CASSDPRQGRNTIYF
TGTGCCAGCAGTGACCCCCGACAGGGTAGGAACACCATATATTTT
>TRBV5-1|NA|TRBJ2-5|few
CASSLGVGEGEETQYF
TGCGCCAGCAGCTTGGGGGTTGGAGAAGGAGAAGAGACCCAGTACTTC
>TRBV20-1|TRBD2|TRBJ2-1|few
CSAPWGTSPFEQFF
TGCAGTGCTCCTTGGGGGACTAGCCCATTCGAGCAGTTCTTC
>TRBV6-6|NA|TRBJ1-2|many
CASSKVHDVYYGYTF
TGTGCCAGCAGTAAGGTCCATGACGTCTACTATGGCTACACCTTC
>TRBV12-3/TRBV12-4|NA|TRBJ1-3|NA
CASSYLGNSGNTIYF
TGTGCCAGCAGTTACCTGGGAAACTCTGGAAACACCATATATTTT
>TRBV12-3/TRBV12-4|TRBD2|TRBJ2-3|NA
CASSLTSGGAWGTDTQYF
TGTGCCAGCAGTTTAACTAGCGGGGGGGCCTGGGGCACAGATACGCAGTATTTT
>TRBV30|NA|TRBJ1-2|many
CAWSLPGTGPSYTF
TGTGCCTGGAGCCTCCCCGGGACGGGACCAAGCTACACCTTC
>TRBV24-1|TRBD2|TRBJ2-1|NA
CATSDRRTSGSSYNEQFF
TGTGCCACCAGTGATCGTCGGACTAGCGGTTCTTCCTACAATGAGCAGTTCTTC
>TRBV5-4|NA|TRBJ1-6|NA
CASSSGGGMLNNSPLHF
TGTGCCAGCAGCTCCGGTGGGGGGATGTTAAATAATTCACCCCTCCACTTT
>TRBV19|TRBD1|TRBJ1-4|medium-sized
CASSIGTGREKLFF
TGTGCCAGTAGTATAGGGACAGGGCGTGAAAAACTGTTTTTT
>TRBV5-4|TRBD1|TRBJ1-4|many
CASSTGGTGEVFF
TGTGCCAGCAGCACGGGGGGGACAGGGGAAGTGTTTTTT
>TRBV18|TRBD1|TRBJ2-3|few
CASSPGQGFGTDTQYF
TGTGCCAGCTCACCAGGACAGGGGTTTGGGACAGATACGCAGTATTTT
>TRBV19|NA|TRBJ1-1|NA
CASTPWGGTEAFF
TGTGCCAGTACCCCTTGGGGTGGCACTGAAGCTTTCTTT
>TRBV19|TRBD1|TRBJ2-3|NA
CASSIGTGGEDTQYF
TGTGCCAGTAGTATCGGGACAGGGGGCGAAGATACGCAGTATTTT
>TRBV13|TRBD2|TRBJ2-3|NA
CASSLASGALTDTKYF
TGCGCCAGCAGCTTGGCCAGCGGGGCCCTCACAGATACGAAGTATTTT
>TRBV19|NA|TRBJ2-3|NA
CASSWRASSDTQYF
TGTGCCAGTAGTTGGCGGGCGAGCTCAGATACGCAGTATTTT
>TRBV20-1|TRBD1|TRBJ2-4|NA
CSADGRDSKNIQYF
TGCAGTGCTGATGGCCGGGACAGCAAAAACATTCAGTACTTC